These 4 T cell receptor beta chains were sequenced from one sample in a study of identical twins. TCRdb re-analysed the 5' RACE reads in MiXCR, keeping a single row per CDR3 protein. The table records roughly 1.6 million distinct CDR3 sequences, around 29% of them present only once. The sample was cord blood. These receptors originate from a newborn girl in good health.

This clonotype was observed a few times. The gene calls are TRBV12-3 or TRBV12-4 and TRBJ1-2; the D gene is possibly TRBD1 (5 bases). Trimming pared 1 base from V and 7 bases from J, leaving 10 bases between. The CDR3 loop spans 13 amino acids. This CDR3 is CASSLDGGCGYTF. For the CDR3, the DNA is TGTGCCAGCAGTTTAGACGGGGGTTGTGGCTACACCTTC.

The chain uses TRBV5-4 and TRBJ2-1; D call uncertain. Deletions cut 1 base from V and 10 bases from J, with 9 bases between. CDR3 size: 12 residues. CDR1 is SGHNT and CDR2 is YYREEE in the germline V gene (reference sequence). The CDR3 here is CASSLLVTEQFF. The CDR3 nucleotides are TGTGCCAGCAGCTTGCTGGTAACCGAGCAGTTCTTC.

The V call is TRBV5-1, the J call TRBJ1-1, with D tentatively TRBD1 (5 bases). Germline assignment: CDR1 SGHRS and CDR2 YFSETQ. The CDR3 runs 15 residues. Trimming shortened V by 8 bases and J by 4 bases, and 21 bases separated the two germline ends. CDR3 loop: CASTPGSGRGTEAFF. CDR3 coding DNA: TGCGCCAGTACTCCGGGATCAGGAAGGGGCACTGAAGCTTTCTTT.

The chain carries TRBV28 and TRBJ1-3; 7 nucleotides align to TRBD1. In germline, CDR1 is MDHEN, CDR2 SYDVKM. Trimming at V came to 5 bases and at J to 0 bases, leaving 7 bases not matched to a gene. This CDR3 region has 16 residues. CDR3 protein: CASSPRGGHSGNTIYF. DNA of the CDR3: TGTGCCAGCAGTCCACGAGGGGGCCACTCTGGAAACACCATATATTTT. The whole variable domain, remainder taken from reference TRBV28 and TRBJ1-3, is DVKVTQSSRYLVKRTGEKVFLECVQDMDHENMFWYRQDPGLGLRLIYFSYDVKMKEKGDIPEGYSVSREKKERFSLILESASTNQTSMYLCASSPRGGHSGNTIYFGEGSWLTVV.